This T cell receptor (beta chain) was observed in a study of blood T cell repertoires in COVID-19. Deletions cut 2 bases from V and 0 bases from J, with 9 bases between. The germline gives CDR1 SGHRS, CDR2 YFSETQ. CDR3 length: 15 residues. Using immunoSEQ multiplex PCR, the repertoire was profiled, and TCRdb retains in-frame clones only, with some absent. Of 210,000 or so clones listed, 70% to 90% are singletons. The source material was peripheral blood. The TCR originated in a woman aged 45 to 65 with acute or convalescent COVID-19. V is TRBV5-1 and J is TRBJ2-1; TRBD1 is a possible D gene (5 bases). The CDR3 DNA follows: TGCGCCAGCAGCTTAGTGCAGGGCTCCTACAATGAGCAGTTCTTC. It codes for CASSLVQGSYNEQFF.